The text below deals with one T cell receptor (beta chain). This sample is drawn from a study of neurological immune-mediated disorders. It was by 5'RACE with 10-nucleotide random UMIs that the cDNA was made. A single run covered 15-18 subjects with over 190 million TCR-beta sequences. In TCRdb, the 5' RACE reads were re-called with MiXCR into one record per CDR3 protein. The sample includes about 76,000 distinct CDR3 sequences, about 15% of them seen just once. This receptor was obtained from a woman between 40 and 50 years old in good health. The material sequenced was PBMCs.

CDR3 nucleotide sequence: TGCGCCAGCAGCTTGGGGACTAGCGGGAGAAAAGAGACCCAGTACTTC. Its translation is CASSLGTSGRKETQYF. V and J are TRBV5-1 and TRBJ2-5, with TRBD2 matching over 13 bases. Germline CDR1 reads SGHRS; CDR2 reads YFSETQ. Trimming at V came to 0 bases and at J to 3 bases, leaving 2 bases not matched to a gene. CDR3 length equals 16 residues.